The entry below gives a single TCR beta chain sequence along with its context. The target antigen is unknown. The CD8+ and CD4+ T cells were isolated magnetically using a negative isolation approach, whereas the TEMRA cells were enriched by FACS. These data are taken from a study of CD8 T cells in Susac syndrome. Findings and caveats of the study: The study's TCR sequencing and HLA analysis drew on a certain number of individuals. That number was acknowledged as relatively small.

Random hexamers were used to reverse transcribe an amount of about 0.45 to 1 ug RNA. MiXCR was run by TCRdb on the immunoSEQ multiplex PCR reads, yielding one entry per CDR3 protein. The sample consists of 100,000 to 150,000 distinct CDR3 sequences, around 94% of them appearing once. The CDR3 sequence is 16 residues long. Trimming removed 1 base from V and 2 bases from J, with 14 bases in between. Looked up from germline, CDR1 is DFQATT and CDR2 is SNEGSKA (reference sequence). Material: CD4+ T cells from PBMCs. J is TRBJ2-2 and V is TRBV20-1; tentative D call: TRBD1 (7 bases). The sequence came from a human donor in good health. The CDR3: CSARAPQGGNTGELFF. CDR3 in DNA: TGCAGTGCTAGAGCCCCGCAGGGGGGCAACACCGGGGAGCTGTTTTTT.